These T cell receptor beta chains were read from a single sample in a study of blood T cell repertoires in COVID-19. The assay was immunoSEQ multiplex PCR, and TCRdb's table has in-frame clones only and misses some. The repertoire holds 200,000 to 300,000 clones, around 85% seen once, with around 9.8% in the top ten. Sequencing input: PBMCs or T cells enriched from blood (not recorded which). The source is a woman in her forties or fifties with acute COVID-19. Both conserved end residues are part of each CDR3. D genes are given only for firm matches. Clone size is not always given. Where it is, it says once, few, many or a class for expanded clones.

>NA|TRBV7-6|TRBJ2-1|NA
CATTPGHGTYNEQFF
TGTGCCACCACTCCGGGACACGGGACCTACAATGAGCAGTTCTTC
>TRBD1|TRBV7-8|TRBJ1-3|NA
CASSTNVLAGTASGNTIYF
TGTGCCAGCAGCACGAACGTCCTCGCCGGGACAGCCTCTGGAAACACCATATATTTT
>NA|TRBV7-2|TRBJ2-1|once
CASSPSTGYNEQFF
TGTGCCAGCAGCCCCTCGACAGGCTACAATGAGCAGTTCTTC
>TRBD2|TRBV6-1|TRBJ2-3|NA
CASSGSGGTLGGHGTDTQYF
TGTGCCAGCAGTGGTAGCGGGGGGACACTCGGAGGCCACGGCACAGATACGCAGTATTTT
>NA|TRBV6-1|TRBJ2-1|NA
CASSERHDKQFF
TGTGCCAGCAGTGAGCGACATGACAAGCAGTTCTTC
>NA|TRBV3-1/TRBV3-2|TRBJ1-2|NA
CASSQETQIYGYTF
TGTGCCAGCAGCCAAGAAACACAAATCTATGGCTACACCTTC
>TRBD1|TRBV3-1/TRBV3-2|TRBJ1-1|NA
CASSRQGGLNTEAFF
TGTGCCAGCAGCCGACAGGGAGGACTGAACACTGAAGCTTTCTTT
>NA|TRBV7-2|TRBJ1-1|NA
CASSFDSNTEAFF
TGTGCCAGCAGCTTCGACAGCAACACTGAAGCTTTCTTT
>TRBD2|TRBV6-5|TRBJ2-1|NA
CAVVGGYNEQFF
TGTGCCGTAGTGGGGGGGTACAATGAGCAGTTCTTC
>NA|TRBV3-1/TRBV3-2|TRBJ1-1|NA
CASSQQMSNTEAFF
TGTGCCAGCAGCCAACAGATGTCTAACACTGAAGCTTTCTTT
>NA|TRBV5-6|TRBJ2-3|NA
CASSWRPASTDTQYF
TGTGCCAGCAGCTGGAGGCCCGCTAGCACAGATACGCAGTATTTT
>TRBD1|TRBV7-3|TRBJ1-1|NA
CASSTQGGSTEAFF
TGTGCCAGCAGCACACAGGGGGGCTCCACTGAAGCTTTCTTT
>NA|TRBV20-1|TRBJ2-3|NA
CSASSSTDTQYF
TGCAGTGCTAGTTCGAGCACAGATACGCAGTATTTT
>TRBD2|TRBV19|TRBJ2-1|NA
CASSGGPYNEQFF
TGTGCCAGCAGCGGGGGCCCTTACAATGAGCAGTTCTTC
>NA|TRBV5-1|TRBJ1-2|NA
CASSSNDRIYGYTF
TGCGCCAGCAGCTCCAACGACAGAATCTATGGCTACACCTTC
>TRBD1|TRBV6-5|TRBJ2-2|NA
CASSLVTGVGTGELFF
TGTGCCAGCAGTTTAGTGACAGGGGTCGGCACCGGGGAGCTGTTTTTT
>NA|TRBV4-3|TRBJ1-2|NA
CASSPEAGIAYGYTF
TGCGCCAGCAGCCCCGAGGCAGGGATTGCGTATGGCTACACCTTC
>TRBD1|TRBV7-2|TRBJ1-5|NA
CASSYDRGGQPQHF
TGTGCCAGCAGCTACGACAGGGGTGGTCAGCCCCAGCATTTT
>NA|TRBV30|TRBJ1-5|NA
CAWSGASGQPNQPQHF
TGTGCCTGGAGTGGGGCCTCGGGACAACCCAATCAGCCCCAGCATTTT
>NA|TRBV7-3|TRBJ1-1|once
CASSLGGLNTEAFF
TGTGCCAGCAGCCTGGGAGGGCTGAACACTGAAGCTTTCTTT
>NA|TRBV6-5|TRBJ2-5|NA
CASSREKTQYF
TGTGCCAGCAGTAGGGAGAAGACCCAGTACTTC
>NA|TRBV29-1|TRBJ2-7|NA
CSVDKGYEQYF
TGCAGCGTTGATAAGGGGTACGAGCAGTACTTC
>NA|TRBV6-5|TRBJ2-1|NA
CASSSSSTSEQFF
TGTGCCAGCAGTTCCTCATCAACTTCTGAGCAGTTCTTC
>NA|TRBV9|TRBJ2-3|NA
CASSNRDTGTDTQYF
TGTGCCAGCAGCAACCGGGACACCGGCACAGATACGCAGTATTTT
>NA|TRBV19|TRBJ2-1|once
CASSISHDNEQFF
TGTGCCAGTAGTATCTCACACGACAATGAGCAGTTCTTC
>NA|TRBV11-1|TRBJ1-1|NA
CASSLVGGGNTEAFF
TGTGCCAGCAGCTTAGTCGGCGGGGGGAACACTGAAGCTTTCTTT
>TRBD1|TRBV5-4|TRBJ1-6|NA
CASSLDRDRNSPLHF
TGTGCCAGCAGCTTGGACCGGGACAGAAATTCACCCCTCCACTTT
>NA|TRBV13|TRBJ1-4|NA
CASSFSVSATNEKLFF
TGTGCCAGCAGCTTTTCCGTATCTGCAACTAATGAAAAACTGTTTTTT
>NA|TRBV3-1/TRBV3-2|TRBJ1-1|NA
CASSPAGIRTSEAFF
TGTGCCAGCAGCCCCGCAGGCATCCGTACCTCTGAAGCTTTCTTT
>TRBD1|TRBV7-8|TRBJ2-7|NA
CAIERQGTTSYEQYF
TGTGCCATCGAGCGACAGGGGACAACGTCCTACGAGCAGTACTTC
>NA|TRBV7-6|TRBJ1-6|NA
CASSPSSYNSPLHF
TGTGCCAGCAGCCCTTCCTCCTATAATTCACCCCTCCACTTT
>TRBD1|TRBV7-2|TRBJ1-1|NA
CASSLASTGGNGEAFF
TGTGCCAGCAGCTTAGCATCGACAGGGGGGAATGGTGAAGCTTTCTTT
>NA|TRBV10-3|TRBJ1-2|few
CAISQDSNYGYTF
TGTGCCATCAGTCAGGACAGCAACTATGGCTACACCTTC
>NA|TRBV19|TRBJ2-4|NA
CATTGDAKNIQYF
TGTGCCACCACGGGAGATGCCAAAAACATTCAGTACTTC
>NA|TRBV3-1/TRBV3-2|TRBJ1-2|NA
CASSQGGGGYTF
TGTGCCAGCAGCCAAGGGGGAGGTGGCTACACCTTC
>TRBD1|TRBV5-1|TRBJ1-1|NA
CASSSQGGGTEAFF
TGCGCCAGCAGCTCACAGGGGGGAGGGACTGAAGCTTTCTTT
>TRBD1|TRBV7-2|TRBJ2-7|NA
CASSKGQGRYEQYF
TGTGCCAGCAGCAAAGGACAGGGAAGGTACGAGCAGTACTTC
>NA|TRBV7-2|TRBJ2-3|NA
CASSLDRTSTDTQYF
TGTGCCAGCAGCTTAGACAGGACGAGCACAGATACGCAGTATTTT
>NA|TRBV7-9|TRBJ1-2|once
CASSSPTAAGTIRTF
TGTGCCAGCAGCTCCCCCACGGCGGCGGGTACTATTAGAACCTTC
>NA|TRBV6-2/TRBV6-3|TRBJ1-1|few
CASSPGARGPNTEAFF
TGTGCCAGCAGCCCGGGGGCCCGGGGACCTAACACTGAAGCTTTCTTT
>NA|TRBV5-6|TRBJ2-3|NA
CASSLPGSDTQYF
TGTGCCAGCAGCTTGCCCGGGTCAGATACGCAGTATTTT
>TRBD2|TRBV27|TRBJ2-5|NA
CASSSLAGGVQETQYF
TGTGCCAGCAGTTCACTAGCGGGGGGCGTCCAAGAGACCCAGTACTTC
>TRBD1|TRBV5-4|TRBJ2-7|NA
CASSKTGGTYEQYF
TGTGCCAGCAGCAAGACAGGGGGCACCTACGAGCAGTACTTC
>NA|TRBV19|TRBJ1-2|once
CASSIRERYGYTF
TGTGCCAGTAGTATAAGAGAGAGATATGGCTACACCTTC
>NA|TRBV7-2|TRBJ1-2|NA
CASSHIPRGSYGYTF
TGTGCCAGCAGCCATATCCCCCGGGGATCCTATGGCTACACCTTC
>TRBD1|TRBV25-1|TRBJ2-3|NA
CASSHRGLINTQYF
TGTGCCAGCTCCCACAGGGGGCTGATAAATACGCAGTATTTT
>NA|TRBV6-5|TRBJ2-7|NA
CASSYGTTREQYF
TGTGCCAGCAGTTACGGGACAACCCGCGAGCAGTACTTC
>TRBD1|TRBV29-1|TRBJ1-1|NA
CSGTGLANTEAFF
TGCAGCGGGACAGGGTTGGCGAACACTGAAGCTTTCTTT
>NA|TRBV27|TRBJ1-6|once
CASSLLPTGNSPLHF
TGTGCCAGCAGTTTACTTCCTACAGGGAATTCACCCCTCCACTTT
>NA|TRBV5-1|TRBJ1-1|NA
CASSFQGQNTEAFF
TGCGCCAGCAGCTTCCAGGGCCAGAACACTGAAGCTTTCTTT
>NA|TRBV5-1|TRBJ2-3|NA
CASSFGGGGTDTQYF
TGCGCCAGCAGCTTCGGCGGGGGCGGCACAGATACGCAGTATTTT
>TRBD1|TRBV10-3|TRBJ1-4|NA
CAITSGQNEKLFF
TGTGCCATCACGTCGGGACAGAATGAAAAACTGTTTTTT